The clone carrying this TCR beta chain showed up many times. No antigen is known for it. Germline loops: CDR1 KGHDR, CDR2 SFDVKD. V gave up 5 bases and J gave up 0 bases, with 7 bases separating them. CDR3 length equals 14 residues. The data stem from a study of prognosis after radiotherapy for stage I lung cancer. Study-level findings and limits: There was no determination made of whether the expanded TCR clones were tumor-specific.

Amplicons of TCR beta CDR3 were generated from genomic DNA by two-round multiplex PCR. TRBV and TRBJ genes each had their own specific primers in first-round PCR. With universal primers, the second PCR round was performed. MiXCR, run by TCRdb on the multiplex PCR reads, gives a single entry per CDR3 protein. The table has 23,000 or so distinct CDR3 sequences, around 36% seen once. V and J are TRBV24-1 and TRBJ2-1; D not resolved. The sequencing used PBMCs, collected before or after stereotactic body radiation therapy (not recorded which). This clonotype was sampled from a donor aged 50 or older with non-small cell lung cancer. The CDR3 DNA is TGTGCCACCAGTGGACGACCCTCCTACAATGAGCAGTTCTTC. Translated, it gives CATSGRPSYNEQFF.